These 28 T cell receptor beta chains originate from one sample sequenced in a study of CD8 T cell repertoires and HIV-1 epitope variants. Clones were read by immunoSEQ multiplex PCR, and TCRdb kept only the in-frame ones, dropping some. The sample shows roughly 4,500 clones, 65% to 75% of them seen only once. Antigen specificity for these receptors is unknown. Sequenced material: cultured CD8+ T cells derived from PBMCs. The source of these receptors is a male donor with HIV.

This sequence joins TRBV13 and TRBJ1-1; TRBD1 agrees at 12 bases. This CDR3 region has 15 residues. Germline V CDR1 and CDR2: PRHDT, FYEKMQ (reference sequence). Trimming at V came to 4 bases and at J to 4 bases, leaving 4 bases not matched to a gene. The CDR3 coding sequence is TGTGCCAGCAGCTACGGGACAGGGGGCGGCACTGAAGCTTTCTTT. It codes for CASSYGTGGGTEAFF.

This clone was seen only once. The chain recombines TRBV29-1 with TRBJ2-2; the D gene is possibly TRBD2 (5 bases). Trimming pared 4 bases from V and 1 base from J, leaving 7 bases between. Germline V gives CDR1 SQVTM, CDR2 ANQGSEA. This CDR3 is 13 amino acids long. The CDR3: CSVVEGNTGELFF. The CDR3 coding sequence is TGCAGCGTTGTAGAGGGGAACACCGGGGAGCTGTTTTTT.

The CDR3 nucleotides are TGTGCCAGCAGTTCAGACTCCTACGAGCAGTACTTC. Its protein product is CASSSDSYEQYF. The chain recombines TRBV28 with TRBJ2-7; D remains unclear. The germline V gene encodes CDR1 MDHEN and CDR2 SYDVKM. The CDR3 has 12 residues. V lost 4 bases and J 0 bases, leaving 4 bases between the germline ends.

V and J are TRBV14 and TRBJ2-3; a weak D match, TRBD1 (6 bases). The CDR3 sequence is 16 residues long. Per germline, CDR1 SGHDN and CDR2 FVKESK. V was pared by 1 base and J by 7 bases, with 18 bases between. CDR3 nucleotides: TGTGCCAGCAGCCAAGCAGGGGTTATGGAAGGAAATACGCAGTATTTT. Amino acid sequence: CASSQAGVMEGNTQYF.

This clone was recorded a few times. This chain links TRBV5-1 with TRBJ1-1, with D uncertain. V dropped 2 bases and J dropped 1 base, with 9 bases sitting between them. The germline V gene has CDR1 SGHRS and CDR2 YFSETQ. The CDR3 length is 14 residues. CDR3: CASSFGWENTEAFF. Written as DNA, the CDR3 is TGCGCCAGCAGCTTTGGGTGGGAGAACACTGAAGCTTTCTTT. Filled out from reference TRBV5-1 and TRBJ1-1, the complete variable domain reads KAGVTQTPRYLIKTRGQQVTLSCSPISGHRSVSWYQQTPGQGLQFLFEYFSETQRNKGNFPGRFSGRQFSNSRSEMNVSTLELGDSALYLCASSFGWENTEAFFGQGTRLTVV.

The V call is TRBV5-1, the J call TRBJ2-3; the match to TRBD2 covers 7 bases. The CDR3 consists of 16 residues. Germline CDR1 reads SGHRS; CDR2 reads YFSETQ. Trimming cost V 0 bases and J 2 bases; bases outside gene matches: 6. The CDR3, as DNA: TGCGCCAGCAGCTTGGCCGCCGGGGGGAACACAGATACGCAGTATTTT. Encoded protein: CASSLAAGGNTDTQYF.

This sequence joins TRBV6-5 and TRBJ2-1; D ambiguous. The CDR3 runs 15 residues. V gave up 0 bases and J gave up 6 bases, with 12 bases separating them. CDR1 is MNHEY and CDR2 is SVGAGI in the germline V gene. The CDR3 loop is CASSYSKSILNEQFF. The CDR3 DNA is TGTGCCAGCAGTTACTCGAAATCTATTCTCAATGAGCAGTTCTTC.

The chain uses TRBV7-8 and TRBJ1-4; possible D gene TRBD1, 5 bases. V was trimmed by 1 base and J by 7 bases, leaving 19 bases between them. CDR1 and CDR2 (germline): SGHVS, FQNEAQ. The CDR3 length is 17 residues. The CDR3 bases are TGTGCCAGCAGCTTAGGTGCGACAGCTCCGTGGAGTGAAAAACTGTTTTTT. As protein: CASSLGATAPWSEKLFF.

The V call is TRBV7-2, the J call TRBJ2-3; 14 bases match TRBD2. Germline V gives CDR1 SGHTA, CDR2 FQGNSA. V was pared by 2 bases and J by 4 bases, with 11 bases of the junction left unmatched. The CDR3 extends over 19 amino acids. CDR3 in amino acids: CASSLNPRTSGRWADTQYF. The CDR3, as DNA: TGTGCCAGCAGCTTAAACCCAAGGACTAGCGGGAGGTGGGCAGATACGCAGTATTTT. The full variable domain, with the rest looked up from reference TRBV7-2 and TRBJ2-3, is GAGVSQSPSNKVTEKGKDVELRCDPISGHTALYWYRQSLGQGLEFLIYFQGNSAPDKSGLPSDRFSAERTGGSVSTLTIQRTQQEDSAVYLCASSLNPRTSGRWADTQYFGPGTRLTVL.

V and J are TRBV5-1 and TRBJ1-3; 9 nucleotides match TRBD1. The V gene's germline CDR1 is SGHRS and CDR2 YFSETQ. V lost 4 bases to trimming and J lost 1 base; unmatched junction nucleotides: 6. The CDR3 is 16 amino acids. CDR3 in amino acids: CASSTTGGGSGNTIYF. The DNA for the CDR3 is TGCGCCAGCAGCACGACAGGGGGAGGTTCTGGAAACACCATATATTTT.

This clone was counted between two and nine times. This rearrangement joins TRBV6-5 to TRBJ2-6; D call uncertain. CDR3 length: 12 residues. The V and J ends lost 6 bases and 9 bases respectively, with 9 bases between them. Germline-derived CDR1 and CDR2 are MNHEY and SVGAGI. The CDR3 DNA sequence: TGTGCCAGCAGCCCCTCGGGCAACGTCCTGACTTTC. Its protein product is CASSPSGNVLTF.

This chain joins TRBV5-4 and TRBJ1-2, with a tentative D call TRBD1 (5 bases). This CDR3 spans 13 amino acids. Germline values: CDR1 SGHNT, CDR2 YYREEE (reference sequence). The germline V and J ends were trimmed by 0 bases and 8 bases, with 11 bases remaining between them. The CDR3 sequence is CASSLGQGGGYTF. CDR3 nucleotide sequence: TGTGCCAGCAGCTTGGGGCAGGGTGGGGGCTACACCTTC.

The genes are TRBV5-6 and TRBJ1-2; the match to TRBD1 covers 12 bases. Looked up from germline, CDR1 is SGHDT and CDR2 is YYEEEE. CDR3 length: 16 residues. V trimming: 4 bases; J trimming: 4 bases; junction bases outside the gene matches: 8. In DNA, the CDR3 is TGTGCCAGCAGCGGAACCGGGACAGGGGGCAGCTATGGCTACACCTTC. Protein: CASSGTGTGGSYGYTF.

This clone was seen a single time. The rearrangement joins TRBV5-8 to TRBJ2-7; 11 bases agree with TRBD1. This CDR3 has 17 amino acids. J lost 3 bases, V lost 4 bases, and 12 bases had no gene match. Germline V gene sequence: CDR1 SGHTS, CDR2 YDEGEE. The CDR3 is CASSAGTGGLPDYEQYF. CDR3 DNA: TGTGCCAGCAGCGCCGGGACAGGGGGACTACCGGACTACGAGCAGTACTTC.

The V call is TRBV28, the J call TRBJ1-1, with D hard to call. Germline CDR1 MDHEN, CDR2 SYDVKM. V shed 1 base and J shed 0 bases, with 9 bases lying between them. CDR3 size: 15 residues. This CDR3 reads CASSLSEVLNTEAFF. The CDR3 bases are TGTGCCAGCAGTTTATCGGAGGTTTTGAACACTGAAGCTTTCTTT.

The genes are TRBV28 and TRBJ2-5; tentatively, D is TRBD2 (5 bases). Trimming removed 4 bases from V and 2 bases from J, with 11 bases in between. The CDR3 contains 14 residues. Germline-derived CDR1 and CDR2 are MDHEN and SYDVKM. The CDR3 DNA reads TGTGCCAGCAGTTCTAGACTATTACAAGAGACCCAGTACTTC. This sequence encodes CASSSRLLQETQYF.

V gene TRBV2 combines with J gene TRBJ2-1; no firm D call. The V and J ends lost 7 bases and 0 bases respectively, with 13 bases between them. The CDR3 length is 15 residues. The germline V gene has CDR1 SNHLY and CDR2 FYNNEI. In DNA, the CDR3 is TGTGCCAGCATCCGCCGGGCGAGCTCCTACAATGAGCAGTTCTTC. It encodes CASIRRASSYNEQFF.

This clone was found once. This chain uses TRBV7-6 with TRBJ2-1; no reliable D call. Germline CDR1 is SGHVS and CDR2 is FNYEAQ. The CDR3 has 13 amino acids. Trimming cost V 5 bases and J 8 bases, with 13 bases left between them. The CDR3 sequence is CASSPPALHEQFF. CDR3 sequence (DNA): TGTGCCAGCAGCCCGCCGGCCCTCCATGAGCAGTTCTTC.

V is TRBV6-1 and J is TRBJ2-1, with TRBD2 identical over 11 bases. The germline gives CDR1 MNHNS, CDR2 SASEGT. The CDR3 runs to 16 residues. V shed 4 bases, J shed 4 bases, and the junction held 6 bases outside the gene matches. The DNA of the CDR3 is TGTGCCAGCAGTGCACCGGGACTAGCGGCGTACAATGAGCAGTTCTTC. Translated: CASSAPGLAAYNEQFF.

The CDR3 reads CASSPWPVELDYGYTF. CDR3 sequence (DNA): TGTGCCAGCAGCCCTTGGCCGGTAGAATTGGACTATGGCTACACCTTC. The rearrangement joins TRBV4-2 to TRBJ1-2; no firm D call. Trimming stripped 4 bases from V and 3 bases from J, with 18 bases between. Per the germline V gene, CDR1 is LGHNA and CDR2 is YNFKEQ. There are 16 residues in the CDR3.

The gene calls are TRBV5-5 and TRBJ2-5, with 11 bases identical to TRBD2. CDR3 length: 15 amino acids. The germline V gene encodes CDR1 SGHKS and CDR2 YYEKEE (reference sequence). V shed 2 bases and J 2 bases; nucleotides not matched to a gene: 2. The CDR3 sequence: CASSFSSGGQETQYF. The CDR3 region has the DNA TGTGCCAGCAGCTTTTCTAGCGGGGGGCAAGAGACCCAGTACTTC.

The chain links TRBV7-8 to TRBJ2-5, with D perhaps matching TRBD1 (6 bases). The CDR3 runs 13 residues. Germline CDR1 and CDR2: SGHVS and FQNEAQ. With 2 bases removed from V and 5 bases from J, the gap between germline ends came to 9 bases. CDR3 amino acids: CASSLWGHETQYF. CDR3 coding DNA: TGTGCCAGCAGCTTATGGGGGCATGAGACCCAGTACTTC.

V usage is TRBV10-3 and J usage is TRBJ1-1; 7 bases align to TRBD1. The CDR3 has 15 amino acids. Germline assignment: CDR1 ENHRY and CDR2 SYGVKD. J was trimmed by 6 bases and V by 9 bases; bases with no gene match: 16. CDR3 sequence reads: CAMTSGTARFAEAFF. CDR3 nucleotides: TGTGCCATGACTTCCGGGACAGCGAGATTCGCTGAAGCTTTCTTT.

This chain connects TRBV7-2 to TRBJ2-3; 8 nucleotides line up with TRBD1. Germline CDR1 reads SGHTA; CDR2 reads FQGNSA. Germline trimming cut 7 bases from V and 1 base from J; bases unmatched to any gene: 4. This CDR3 region has 14 residues. The chain's CDR3 is CASTDRGRTDTQYF. DNA of the CDR3: TGTGCCAGCACAGACAGGGGTCGCACAGATACGCAGTATTTT.

In its sample, this clone was seen a few times. The chain recombines TRBV6-1 with TRBJ2-7; tentatively, D is TRBD2 (5 bases). The V end was cut by 1 base, the J end by 4 bases, with 11 bases between. Germline values: CDR1 MNHNS, CDR2 SASEGT. The CDR3 has 14 residues. This CDR3 reads CASSEVSSTYEQYF. The CDR3 DNA is TGTGCCAGCAGTGAAGTGTCTAGCACGTACGAGCAGTACTTC.

In this sample, this clone is large. The chain uses TRBV10-3 and TRBJ2-7; tentative D call: TRBD2 (6 bases). This CDR3 has 13 amino acids. Germline V gene data show CDR1 as ENHRY and CDR2 as SYGVKD. The ends were cut back, 10 bases at V and 4 bases at J, with 17 bases in the middle. CDR3 in amino acids: CATLGDSTYEQYF. CDR3 sequence (DNA): TGTGCCACCCTAGGGGACTCTACTTACGAGCAGTACTTC.

This clone has more than one count but fewer than ten. V gene TRBV5-1 combines with J gene TRBJ2-7, with unresolved D. CDR3 size: 11 residues. V was trimmed by 7 bases and J by 6 bases, leaving 11 bases between them. Germline CDR1 reads SGHRS; CDR2 reads YFSETQ. The CDR3 DNA is TGCGCCAGCGGATTAGCAGGCGAGCAGTACTTC. This gives the protein CASGLAGEQYF.

The chain is built from TRBV28 and TRBJ2-3; D unclear. CDR3 length: 14 residues. The V and J ends lost 1 base and 2 bases respectively, with 7 bases between them. Germline-derived CDR1 and CDR2 are MDHEN and SYDVKM. The CDR3 loop is CASSLYRTTDTQYF. The CDR3 DNA follows: TGTGCCAGCAGTTTATACAGAACCACAGATACGCAGTATTTT.